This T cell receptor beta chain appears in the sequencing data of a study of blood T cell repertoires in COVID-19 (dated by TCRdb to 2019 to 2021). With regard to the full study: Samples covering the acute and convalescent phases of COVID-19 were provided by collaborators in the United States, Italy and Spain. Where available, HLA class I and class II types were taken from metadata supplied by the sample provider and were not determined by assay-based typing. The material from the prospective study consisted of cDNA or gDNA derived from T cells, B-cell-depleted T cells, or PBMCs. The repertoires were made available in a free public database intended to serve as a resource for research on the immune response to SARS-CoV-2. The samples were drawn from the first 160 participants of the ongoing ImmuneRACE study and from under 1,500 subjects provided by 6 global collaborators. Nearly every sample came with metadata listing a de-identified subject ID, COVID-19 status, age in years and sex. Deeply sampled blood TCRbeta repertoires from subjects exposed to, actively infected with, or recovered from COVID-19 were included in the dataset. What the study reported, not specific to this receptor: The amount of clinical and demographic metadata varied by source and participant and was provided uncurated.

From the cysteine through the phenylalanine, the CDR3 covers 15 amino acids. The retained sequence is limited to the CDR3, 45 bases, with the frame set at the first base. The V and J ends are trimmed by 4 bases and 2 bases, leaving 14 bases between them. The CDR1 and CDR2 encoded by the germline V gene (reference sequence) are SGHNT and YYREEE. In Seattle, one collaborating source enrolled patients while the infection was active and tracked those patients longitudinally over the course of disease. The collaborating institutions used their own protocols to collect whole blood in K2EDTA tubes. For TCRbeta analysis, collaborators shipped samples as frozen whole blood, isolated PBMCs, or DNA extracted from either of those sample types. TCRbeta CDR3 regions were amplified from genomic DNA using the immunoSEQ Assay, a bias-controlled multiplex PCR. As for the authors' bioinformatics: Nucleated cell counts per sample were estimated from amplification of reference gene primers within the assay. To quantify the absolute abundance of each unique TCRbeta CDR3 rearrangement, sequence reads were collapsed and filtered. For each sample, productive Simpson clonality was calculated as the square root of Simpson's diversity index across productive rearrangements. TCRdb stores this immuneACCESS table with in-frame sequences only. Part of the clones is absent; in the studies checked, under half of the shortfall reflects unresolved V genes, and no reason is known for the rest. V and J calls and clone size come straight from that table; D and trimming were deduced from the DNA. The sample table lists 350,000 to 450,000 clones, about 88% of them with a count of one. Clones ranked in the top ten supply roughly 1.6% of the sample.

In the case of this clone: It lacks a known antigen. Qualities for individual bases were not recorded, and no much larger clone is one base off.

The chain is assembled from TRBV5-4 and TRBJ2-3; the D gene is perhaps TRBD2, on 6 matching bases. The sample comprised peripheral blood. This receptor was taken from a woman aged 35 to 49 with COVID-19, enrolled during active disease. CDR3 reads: CASSGGGTVTDTQYF. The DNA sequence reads TGTGCCAGCAGCGGGGGAGGCACAGTCACAGATACGCAGTATTTT.